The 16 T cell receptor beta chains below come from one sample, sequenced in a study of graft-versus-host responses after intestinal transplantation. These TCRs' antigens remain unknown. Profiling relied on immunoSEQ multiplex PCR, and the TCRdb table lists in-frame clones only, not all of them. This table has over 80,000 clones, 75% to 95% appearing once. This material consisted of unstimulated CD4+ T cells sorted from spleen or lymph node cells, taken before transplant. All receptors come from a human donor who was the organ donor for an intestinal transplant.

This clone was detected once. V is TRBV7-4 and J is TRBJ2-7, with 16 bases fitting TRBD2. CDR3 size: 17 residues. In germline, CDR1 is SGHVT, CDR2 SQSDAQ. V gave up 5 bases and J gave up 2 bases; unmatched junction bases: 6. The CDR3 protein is CASSITGTSGGAYEQYF. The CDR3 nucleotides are TGTGCCAGCAGCATAACCGGGACTAGCGGGGGGGCCTACGAGCAGTACTTC.

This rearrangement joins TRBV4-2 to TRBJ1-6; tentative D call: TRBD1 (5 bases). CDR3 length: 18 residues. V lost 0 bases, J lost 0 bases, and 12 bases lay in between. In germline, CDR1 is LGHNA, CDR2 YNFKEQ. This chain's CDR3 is CASSQDTTGSSYNSPLHF. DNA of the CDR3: TGTGCCAGCAGCCAAGACACCACAGGCAGCTCCTATAATTCACCCCTCCACTTT.

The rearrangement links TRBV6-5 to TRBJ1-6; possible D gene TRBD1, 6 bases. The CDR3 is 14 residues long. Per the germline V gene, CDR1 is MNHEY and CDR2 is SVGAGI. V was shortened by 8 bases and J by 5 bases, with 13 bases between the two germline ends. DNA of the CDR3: TGTGCCAGCGGGGGCAGCATGGATAATTCACCCCTCCACTTT. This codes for CASGGSMDNSPLHF.

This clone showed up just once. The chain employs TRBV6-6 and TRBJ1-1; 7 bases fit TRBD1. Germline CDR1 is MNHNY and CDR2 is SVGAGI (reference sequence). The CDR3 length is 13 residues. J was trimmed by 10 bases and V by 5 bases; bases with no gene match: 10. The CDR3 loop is CASSTTGSRAAFF. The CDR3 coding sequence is TGTGCCAGCAGTACGACAGGGAGCAGGGCAGCTTTCTTT.

The CDR3 DNA reads as TGTGCCAGCTCAGAACTACGGGGGAACACTGAAGCTTTCTTT. Protein sequence: CASSELRGNTEAFF. The chain carries TRBV18 and TRBJ1-1, with D unresolved. The CDR3 consists of 14 residues. Trimming pared 5 bases from V and 1 base from J, leaving 11 bases between. The germline V gene encodes CDR1 KGHSH and CDR2 LQKENI.

This chain's CDR3 is CASSEGDRGFNQPQHF. The CDR3, as DNA: TGTGCCAGCAGTGAAGGGGACAGGGGGTTCAATCAGCCCCAGCATTTT. V gene TRBV25-1 combines with J gene TRBJ1-5; 11 bases fit TRBD1. The V and J ends lost 2 bases and 3 bases, in that order; junction bases with no gene match: 3. Per the germline V gene, CDR1 is MGHDK and CDR2 is SYGVNS. CDR3 length equals 16 residues.

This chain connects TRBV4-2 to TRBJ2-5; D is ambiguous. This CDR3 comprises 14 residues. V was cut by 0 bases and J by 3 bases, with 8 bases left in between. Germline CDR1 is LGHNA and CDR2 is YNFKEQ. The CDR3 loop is CASSQDYTEETQYF. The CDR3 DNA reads TGTGCCAGCAGCCAAGATTACACAGAAGAGACCCAGTACTTC.

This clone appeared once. As DNA, the CDR3 is TGTGCCAGCAGCCCCGGGACTAGCCGGGGGGCCCAGTACTTC. The encoded protein is CASSPGTSRGAQYF. This chain connects TRBV7-3 to TRBJ2-5; 9 positions agree with TRBD2. In germline, CDR1 is SGHTA, CDR2 FQGTGA. V shed 5 bases and J 9 bases; nucleotides not matched to a gene: 10. The CDR3 length is 14 residues. The full variable domain, its missing parts supplied by reference TRBV7-3 and TRBJ2-5, is GAGVSQTPSNKVTEKGKYVELRCDPISGHTALYWYRQSLGQGPEFLIYFQGTGAADDSGLPNDRFFAVRPEGSVSTLKIQRTERGDSAVYLCASSPGTSRGAQYFGPGTRLLVL.

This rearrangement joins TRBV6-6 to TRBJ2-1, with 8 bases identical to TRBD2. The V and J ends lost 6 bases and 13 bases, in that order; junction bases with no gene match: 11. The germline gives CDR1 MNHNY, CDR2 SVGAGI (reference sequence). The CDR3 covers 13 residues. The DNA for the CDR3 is TGTGCCAGCAGCCACACCGGGACTAGGACACAGTTCTTC. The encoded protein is CASSHTGTRTQFF.

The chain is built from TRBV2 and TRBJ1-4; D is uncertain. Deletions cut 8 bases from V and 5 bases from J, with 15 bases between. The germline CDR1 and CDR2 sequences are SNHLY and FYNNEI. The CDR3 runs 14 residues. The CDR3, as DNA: TGTGCCAGCGGGTATCACTGGCGGAATGAAAAACTGTTTTTT. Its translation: CASGYHWRNEKLFF.

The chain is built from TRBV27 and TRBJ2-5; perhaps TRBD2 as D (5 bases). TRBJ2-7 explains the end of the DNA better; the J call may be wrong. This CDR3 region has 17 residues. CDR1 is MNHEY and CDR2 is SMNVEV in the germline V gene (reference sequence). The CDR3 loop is CASSPGLDGGKFYEQYF. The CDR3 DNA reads TGTGCCAGCAGTCCCGGGCTCGACGGAGGAAAATTCTACGAGCAGTACTTC.

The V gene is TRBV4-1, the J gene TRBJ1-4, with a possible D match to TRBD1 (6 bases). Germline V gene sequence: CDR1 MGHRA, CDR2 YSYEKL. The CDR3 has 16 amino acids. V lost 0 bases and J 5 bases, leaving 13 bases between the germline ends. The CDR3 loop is CASSQESRGGNEKLFF. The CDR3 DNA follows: TGCGCCAGCAGCCAAGAAAGCAGGGGCGGGAATGAAAAACTGTTTTTT.

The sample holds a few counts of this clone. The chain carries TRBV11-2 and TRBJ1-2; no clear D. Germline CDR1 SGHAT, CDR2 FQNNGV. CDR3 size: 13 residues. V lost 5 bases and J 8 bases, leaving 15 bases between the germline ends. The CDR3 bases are TGTGCCAGCAGCCACGACTCCAACGGGGGCTACACCTTC. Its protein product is CASSHDSNGGYTF.

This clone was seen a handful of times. The CDR3 sequence is CAIYEPGTEAFF. The DNA for the CDR3 is TGTGCCATCTATGAACCGGGCACTGAAGCTTTCTTT. The chain has TRBV10-3 and TRBJ1-1; D ambiguous. This CDR3 is built from 12 residues. Trimming cost V 8 bases and J 4 bases, with 11 bases left between them. Germline values: CDR1 ENHRY, CDR2 SYGVKD.

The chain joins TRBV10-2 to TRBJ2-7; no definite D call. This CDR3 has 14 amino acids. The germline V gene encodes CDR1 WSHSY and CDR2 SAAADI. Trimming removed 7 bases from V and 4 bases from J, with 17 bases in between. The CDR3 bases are TGCGCCAGCATTCCGCAACCGTACTGGTACGAGCAGTACTTC. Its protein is CASIPQPYWYEQYF.

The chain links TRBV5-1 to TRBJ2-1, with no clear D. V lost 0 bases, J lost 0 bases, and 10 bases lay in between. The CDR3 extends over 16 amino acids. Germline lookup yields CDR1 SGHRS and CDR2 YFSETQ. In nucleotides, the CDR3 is TGCGCCAGCAGCTTGGGACTTCTCCTCTCCTACAATGAGCAGTTCTTC. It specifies CASSLGLLLSYNEQFF.